Listed below are T cell receptor beta chains from one sample, sequenced in a study of Graves' ophthalmopathy and Graves' hyperthyroidism. TCRdb reprocessed the multiplex PCR reads with MiXCR, giving one entry per CDR3 protein. Among about 620,000 distinct CDR3 sequences listed, roughly 20% were seen once. The sequenced sample was peripheral blood. These receptors came from a woman aged 18 to 35 with stable Graves' hyperthyroidism. Some clones in this sample may be carry-over from other donors' samples. Both conserved end residues are part of each CDR3. A D gene is named only where the DNA matches it firmly. Clone size, where shown, is once, few, many, or a class for clones that have expanded.

j_call v_call clone_size d_call cdr3_aa cdr3_nt
TRBJ1-1 TRBV6-1 NA NA CASSVGKAFF TGTGCCAGCAGTGTGGGAAAAGCTTTCTTT
TRBJ1-6 TRBV28 many NA CASRDLNSPLHF TGTGCCAGCAGGGACTTGAATTCACCCCTCCACTTT
TRBJ2-5 TRBV30 many TRBD1 CAWIRTGQETQYF TGTGCGTGGATCCGGACAGGCCAAGAGACCCAGTACTTC
TRBJ2-7 TRBV11-2 many NA CASSSPLPPYEQYF TGTGCCAGCAGCTCCCCGCTGCCCCCCTACGAGCAGTACTTC
TRBJ2-7 TRBV7-9 few NA CASSLARTGAYEQYF TGTGCCAGCAGCTTAGCTCGGACGGGGGCCTACGAGCAGTACTTC
TRBJ1-1 TRBV30 many NA CAWRVTGNTEAFF TGTGCCTGGCGCGTTACAGGGAACACTGAAGCTTTCTTT
TRBJ2-7 TRBV12-5 many NA CASGFEGGRAEQYF TGTGCTAGTGGTTTTGAGGGAGGCAGGGCCGAGCAGTACTTC
TRBJ1-1 TRBV7-2 many NA CASSLSQGNTEAFF TGTGCCAGCAGCTTAAGTCAGGGTAACACTGAAGCTTTCTTT
TRBJ1-1 TRBV7-3 many NA CASSLLAGSDTEAFF TGTGCCAGCAGCTTACTCGCAGGGTCGGACACTGAAGCTTTCTTT
TRBJ2-7 TRBV20-1 many NA CSAISGTNHEQYF TGCAGTGCAATAAGCGGGACAAACCACGAGCAGTACTTC
TRBJ1-5 TRBV6-2/TRBV6-3 few TRBD1 CASSSPGQGSYSNQPQHF TGTGCCAGCAGTTCCCCGGGACAGGGTAGTTACAGCAATCAGCCCCAGCATTTT
TRBJ1-5 TRBV9 many NA CARLISNQPQHF TGTGCCAGGCTTATTAGCAATCAGCCCCAGCATTTT
TRBJ1-5 TRBV6-2/TRBV6-3 many NA CASSPAGTGQPQHF TGTGCCAGCAGCCCAGCCGGTACAGGGCAGCCCCAGCATTTT
TRBJ1-5 TRBV28 few NA CASTLSGPAVSQHF TGTGCCAGCACCCTATCAGGCCCGGCGGTGTCCCAGCATTTT
TRBJ2-2 TRBV29-1 many TRBD1 CSVGRQGVDTGELFF TGCAGCGTTGGTAGACAGGGTGTGGACACCGGGGAGCTGTTTTTT
TRBJ1-1 TRBV11-2 many TRBD1 CASSPLGTVNTEAFF TGTGCCAGCAGCCCCCTTGGGACAGTTAACACTGAAGCTTTCTTT
TRBJ2-7 TRBV7-6 NA NA CASSLSDGVAYEQYF TGTGCCAGCAGCCTAAGTGATGGCGTGGCCTACGAGCAGTACTTC
TRBJ1-1 TRBV10-3 many NA CAITPMPVAEAFF TGTGCCATCACCCCAATGCCCGTGGCTGAAGCTTTCTTT
TRBJ1-5 TRBV28 few NA CASSLGRVEQPQHF TGTGCCAGCAGTCTGGGCCGGGTGGAGCAGCCCCAGCATTTT
TRBJ2-5 TRBV28 many TRBD2 CASSPPAGGIETQYF TGTGCCAGCAGCCCACCAGCGGGAGGTATAGAGACCCAGTACTTC
TRBJ1-2 TRBV19 many NA CASSAGTAGSYGYTF TGTGCCAGTAGTGCCGGGACGGCAGGCAGCTATGGCTACACCTTC
TRBJ2-5 TRBV15 NA NA CATSRGDSRGGETQYF TGTGCCACCAGCAGAGGCGACTCGAGGGGCGGGGAGACCCAGTACTTC
TRBJ1-2 TRBV20-1 NA TRBD1 CSARARGQSGGYTF TGCAGTGCTAGAGCCCGGGGACAGTCTGGAGGCTACACCTTC
TRBJ2-6 TRBV30 NA NA CACPRDSGANVLTF TGTGCCTGTCCCAGGGATTCTGGGGCCAACGTCCTGACTTTC
TRBJ1-1 TRBV12-3/TRBV12-4 few TRBD1 CASSVGTGVTEAFF TGTGCCAGCAGCGTAGGGACAGGGGTCACTGAAGCTTTCTTT
TRBJ1-1 TRBV6-5 NA NA CASSYPGRSNTEAFF TGTGCCAGCAGTTACCCGGGACGGTCGAACACTGAAGCTTTCTTT
TRBJ2-7 TRBV6-1 many NA CASSEGQGGTYEQYF TGTGCCAGCAGTGAAGGGCAGGGTGGTACCTACGAGCAGTACTTC
TRBJ1-1 TRBV6-4 few NA CASSDTLGVNTEAFF TGTGCCAGCAGTGACACCTTGGGAGTCAACACTGAAGCTTTCTTT
TRBJ1-5 TRBV5-1 many NA CASSLGDEIGNQPQHF TGCGCCAGCAGCTTGGGTGATGAGATTGGCAATCAGCCCCAGCATTTT
TRBJ1-5 TRBV28 NA NA CASRREVYSNQPQHF TGTGCCTCGAGGAGGGAGGTATATAGCAATCAGCCCCAGCATTTT
TRBJ1-6 TRBV20-1 few NA CSARDPWKGSNSPLHF TGCAGTGCTAGAGACCCTTGGAAGGGGTCTAATTCACCCCTCCACTTT
TRBJ2-2 TRBV6-1 NA NA CASSPRASRDTGELFF TGTGCCAGCAGCCCCAGGGCTAGCCGTGACACCGGGGAGCTGTTTTTT
TRBJ2-2 TRBV7-2 many TRBD1 CASSLAFVQGWELFF TGTGCCAGCAGCTTAGCGTTCGTACAGGGGTGGGAGCTGTTTTTT
TRBJ1-2 TRBV6-5 many NA CASSYRGRAGGYGYTF TGTGCCAGCAGTTACAGGGGAAGGGCCGGGGGCTATGGCTACACCTTC
TRBJ1-5 TRBV3-1 NA NA CASSQRPIISNQPQHF TGTGCCAGCAGCCAAAGACCCATTATCAGCAATCAGCCCCAGCATTTT
TRBJ1-5 TRBV12-3/TRBV12-4 NA NA CASRLRGYGQPQHF TGTGCCAGCAGGTTACGGGGTTATGGGCAGCCCCAGCATTTT
TRBJ2-7 TRBV5-1 many TRBD1 CASSWGQALYKQYF TGCGCCAGCAGCTGGGGACAGGCGTTGTACAAGCAGTACTTC
TRBJ2-7 TRBV28 many NA CASSFGGAAYEQYF TGTGCCAGCAGTTTCGGCGGGGCCGCCTACGAGCAGTACTTC
TRBJ2-5 TRBV24-1 NA NA CATYRAQETQYF TGTGCCACATACAGGGCTCAAGAGACCCAGTACTTC
TRBJ1-3 TRBV12-3/TRBV12-4 many NA CASAPGTPGNTIYF TGTGCCAGCGCCCCGGGGACTCCTGGAAACACCATATATTTT
TRBJ2-5 TRBV12-3/TRBV12-4 few TRBD1 CASSFGPGTGEETQYF TGTGCCAGCAGTTTTGGACCCGGGACAGGGGAAGAGACCCAGTACTTC
TRBJ1-2 TRBV27 many NA CASSPDGHYGYTF TGTGCCAGCAGTCCCGACGGCCACTATGGCTACACCTTC
TRBJ1-5 TRBV18 few NA CASSHGMKNQPQHF TGTGCCAGCTCACATGGGATGAAAAATCAGCCCCAGCATTTT
TRBJ1-1 TRBV28 NA NA CASSSNSPEAFF TGTGCCAGCAGTTCTAACAGCCCTGAAGCTTTCTTT
TRBJ1-2 TRBV7-2 many NA CASSPPGVANYGYTF TGTGCCAGCAGCCCCCCGGGGGTAGCGAACTATGGCTACACCTTC
TRBJ2-7 TRBV5-1 many TRBD2 CASSRLASSYEQYF TGCGCCAGCAGTCGACTAGCTAGCTCCTACGAGCAGTACTTC
TRBJ2-4 TRBV20-1 many TRBD1 CSATGQGNLAKNIQYF TGCAGTGCTACGGGACAGGGAAATCTAGCCAAAAACATTCAGTACTTC